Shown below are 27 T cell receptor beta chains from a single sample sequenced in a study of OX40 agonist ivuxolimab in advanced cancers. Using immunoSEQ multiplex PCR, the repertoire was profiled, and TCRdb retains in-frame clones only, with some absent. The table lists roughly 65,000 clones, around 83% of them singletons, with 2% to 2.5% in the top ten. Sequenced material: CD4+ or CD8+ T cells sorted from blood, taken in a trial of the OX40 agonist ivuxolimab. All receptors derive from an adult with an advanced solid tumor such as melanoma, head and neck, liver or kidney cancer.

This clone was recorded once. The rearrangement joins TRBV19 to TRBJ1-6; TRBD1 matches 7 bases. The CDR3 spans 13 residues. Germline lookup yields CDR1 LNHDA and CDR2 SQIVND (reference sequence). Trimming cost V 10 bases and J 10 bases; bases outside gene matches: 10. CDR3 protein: CATTGDTWSPLHF. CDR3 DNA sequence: TGTGCCACCACAGGGGATACGTGGTCACCCCTCCACTTT. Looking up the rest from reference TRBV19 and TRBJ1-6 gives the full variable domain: DGGITQSPKYLFRKEGQNVTLSCEQNLNHDAMYWYRQDPGQGLRLIYYSQIVNDFQKGDIAEGYSVSREKKESFPLTVTSAQKNPTAFYLCATTGDTWSPLHFGNGTRLTVT.

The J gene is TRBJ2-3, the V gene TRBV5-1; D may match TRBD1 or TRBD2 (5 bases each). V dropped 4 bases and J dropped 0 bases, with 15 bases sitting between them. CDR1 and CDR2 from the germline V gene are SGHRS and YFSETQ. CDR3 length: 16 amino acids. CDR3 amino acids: CASSGSGALSTDTQYF. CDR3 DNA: TGCGCCAGCAGCGGGAGTGGGGCTCTTAGCACAGATACGCAGTATTTT.

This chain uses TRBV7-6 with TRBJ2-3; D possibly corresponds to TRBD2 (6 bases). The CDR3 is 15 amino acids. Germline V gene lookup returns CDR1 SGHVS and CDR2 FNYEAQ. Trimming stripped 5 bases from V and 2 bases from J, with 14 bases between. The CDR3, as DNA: TGTGCCAGCAGCCCCCCCGGGGGACCCACAGATACGCAGTATTTT. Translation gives CASSPPGGPTDTQYF. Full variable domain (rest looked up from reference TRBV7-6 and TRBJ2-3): GAGVSQSPRYKVTKRGQDVALRCDPISGHVSLYWYRQALGQGPEFLTYFNYEAQQDKSGLPNDRFSAERPEGSISTLTIQRTEQRDSAMYRCASSPPGGPTDTQYFGPGTRLTVL.

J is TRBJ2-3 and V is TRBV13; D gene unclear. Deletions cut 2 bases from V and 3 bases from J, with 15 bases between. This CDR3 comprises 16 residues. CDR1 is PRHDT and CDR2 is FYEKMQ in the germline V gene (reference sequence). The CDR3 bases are TGTGCCAGCAGCTTAAGAAAACTTGCTAGAACAGATACGCAGTATTTT. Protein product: CASSLRKLARTDTQYF.

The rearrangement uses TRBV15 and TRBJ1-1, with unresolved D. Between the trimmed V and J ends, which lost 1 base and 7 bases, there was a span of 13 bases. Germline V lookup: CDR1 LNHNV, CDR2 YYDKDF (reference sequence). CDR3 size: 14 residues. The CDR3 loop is CATSRGTSGSEAFF. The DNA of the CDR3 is TGTGCCACCAGCAGAGGGACCTCGGGCAGTGAAGCTTTCTTT.

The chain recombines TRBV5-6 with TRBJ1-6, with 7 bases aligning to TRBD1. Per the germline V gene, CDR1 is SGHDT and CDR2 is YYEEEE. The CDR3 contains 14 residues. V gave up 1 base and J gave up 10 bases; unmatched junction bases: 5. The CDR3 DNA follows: TGTGCCAGCAGCTTGACAGGGGTTGGATCACCCCTCCACTTT. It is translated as CASSLTGVGSPLHF.

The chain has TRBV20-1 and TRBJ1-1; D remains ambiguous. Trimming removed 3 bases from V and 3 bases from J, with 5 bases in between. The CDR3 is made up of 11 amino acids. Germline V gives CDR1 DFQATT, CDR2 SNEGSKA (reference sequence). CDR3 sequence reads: CSASYHTEAFF. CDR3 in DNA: TGCAGTGCTAGCTATCACACTGAAGCTTTCTTT.

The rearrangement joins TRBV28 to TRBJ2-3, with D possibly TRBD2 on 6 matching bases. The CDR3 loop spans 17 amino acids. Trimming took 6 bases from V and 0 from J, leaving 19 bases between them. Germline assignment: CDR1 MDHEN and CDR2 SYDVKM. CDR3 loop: CASRPPSAGPSTDTQYF. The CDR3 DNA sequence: TGTGCCAGCAGACCCCCATCGGCGGGACCGAGCACAGATACGCAGTATTTT.

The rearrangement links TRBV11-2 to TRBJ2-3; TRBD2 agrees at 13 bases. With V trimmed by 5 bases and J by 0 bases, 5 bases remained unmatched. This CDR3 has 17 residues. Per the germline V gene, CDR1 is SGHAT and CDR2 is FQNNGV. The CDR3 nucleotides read TGTGCCAGCAGCCGGACTAGCGGGGGTCCTAGCACAGATACGCAGTATTTT. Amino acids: CASSRTSGGPSTDTQYF.

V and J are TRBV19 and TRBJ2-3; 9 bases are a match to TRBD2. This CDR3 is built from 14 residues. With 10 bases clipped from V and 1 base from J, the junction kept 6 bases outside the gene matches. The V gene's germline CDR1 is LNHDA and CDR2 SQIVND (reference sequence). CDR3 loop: CATHSGRGTDTQYF. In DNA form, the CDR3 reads TGTGCCACTCATAGCGGGAGAGGCACAGATACGCAGTATTTT. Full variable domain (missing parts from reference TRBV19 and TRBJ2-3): DGGITQSPKYLFRKEGQNVTLSCEQNLNHDAMYWYRQDPGQGLRLIYYSQIVNDFQKGDIAEGYSVSREKKESFPLTVTSAQKNPTAFYLCATHSGRGTDTQYFGPGTRLTVL.

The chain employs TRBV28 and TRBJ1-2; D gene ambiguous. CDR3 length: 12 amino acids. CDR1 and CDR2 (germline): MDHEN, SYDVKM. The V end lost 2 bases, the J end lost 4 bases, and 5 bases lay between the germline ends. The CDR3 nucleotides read TGTGCCAGCAGTTTAAGTCCCTATGGCTACACCTTC. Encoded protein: CASSLSPYGYTF.

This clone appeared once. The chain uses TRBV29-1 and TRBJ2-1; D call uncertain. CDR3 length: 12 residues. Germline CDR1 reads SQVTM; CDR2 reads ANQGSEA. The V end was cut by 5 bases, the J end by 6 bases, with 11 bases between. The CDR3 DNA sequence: TGCAGCGTTCGCGGCAGACCCAATGAGCAGTTCTTC. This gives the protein CSVRGRPNEQFF.

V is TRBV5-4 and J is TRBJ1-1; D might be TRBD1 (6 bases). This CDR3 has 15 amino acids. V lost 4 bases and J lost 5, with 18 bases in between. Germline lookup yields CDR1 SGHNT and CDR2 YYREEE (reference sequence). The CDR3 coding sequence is TGTGCCAGCAGCGGACGGGGAGGGGGTAAGACTGAAGCTTTCTTT. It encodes CASSGRGGGKTEAFF.

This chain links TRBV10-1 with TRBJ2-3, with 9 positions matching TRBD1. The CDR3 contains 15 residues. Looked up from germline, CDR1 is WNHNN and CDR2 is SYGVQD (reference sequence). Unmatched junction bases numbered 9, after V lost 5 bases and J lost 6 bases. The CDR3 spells CASSPKGTGIDTQYF. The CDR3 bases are TGCGCCAGCAGTCCGAAGGGGACAGGGATCGATACGCAGTATTTT.

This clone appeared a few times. The CDR3 sequence: CASSYGRVTEAFF. As DNA, the CDR3 is TGTGCCAGCAGTTACGGCAGGGTCACTGAAGCTTTCTTT. V gene TRBV6-5 combines with J gene TRBJ1-1, with D possibly being TRBD1 (5 bases). This CDR3 region has 13 residues. V shed 2 bases and J shed 4 bases, with 8 bases lying between them. CDR1 and CDR2 (germline): MNHEY, SVGAGI.

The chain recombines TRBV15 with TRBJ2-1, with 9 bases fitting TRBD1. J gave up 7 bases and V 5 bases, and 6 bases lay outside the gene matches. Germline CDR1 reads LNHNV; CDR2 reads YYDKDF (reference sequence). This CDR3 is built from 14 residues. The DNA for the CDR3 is TGTGCCACCAGCCGGGACAGGGCCTCGAATGAGCAGTTCTTC. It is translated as CATSRDRASNEQFF.

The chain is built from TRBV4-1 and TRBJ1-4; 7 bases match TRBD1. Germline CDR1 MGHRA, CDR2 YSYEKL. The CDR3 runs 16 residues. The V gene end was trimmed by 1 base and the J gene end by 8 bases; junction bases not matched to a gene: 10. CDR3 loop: CASSQAPPGGREKLFF. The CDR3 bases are TGCGCCAGCAGCCAAGCGCCACCAGGGGGTCGCGAAAAACTGTTTTTT.

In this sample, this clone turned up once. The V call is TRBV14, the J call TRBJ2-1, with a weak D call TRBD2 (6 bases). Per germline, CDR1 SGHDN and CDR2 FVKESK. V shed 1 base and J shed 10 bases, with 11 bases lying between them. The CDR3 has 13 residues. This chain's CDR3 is CASSQVLGGEQFF. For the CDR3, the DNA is TGTGCCAGCAGCCAAGTCTTGGGAGGCGAGCAGTTCTTC.

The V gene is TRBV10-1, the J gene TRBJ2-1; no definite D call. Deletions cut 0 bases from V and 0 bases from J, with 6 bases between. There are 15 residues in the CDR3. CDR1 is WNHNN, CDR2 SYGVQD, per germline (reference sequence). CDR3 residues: CASSESRRSYNEQFF. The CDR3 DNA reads TGCGCCAGCAGTGAGTCGCGGCGCTCCTACAATGAGCAGTTCTTC.

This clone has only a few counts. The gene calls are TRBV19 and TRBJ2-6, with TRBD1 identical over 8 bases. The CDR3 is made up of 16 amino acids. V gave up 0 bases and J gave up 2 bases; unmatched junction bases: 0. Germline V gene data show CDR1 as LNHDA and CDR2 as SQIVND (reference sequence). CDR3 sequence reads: CASSIEQGAGANVLTF. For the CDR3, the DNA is TGTGCCAGTAGTATAGAACAGGGGGCTGGGGCCAACGTCCTGACTTTC.

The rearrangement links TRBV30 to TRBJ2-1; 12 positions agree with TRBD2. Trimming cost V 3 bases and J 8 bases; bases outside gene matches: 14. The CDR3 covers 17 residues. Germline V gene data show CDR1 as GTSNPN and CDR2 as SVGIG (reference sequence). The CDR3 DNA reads TGTGCCTGGAGGAGCGCGGGGGCTAGCGGGAGGGCATATGAGCAGTTCTTC. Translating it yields CAWRSAGASGRAYEQFF.

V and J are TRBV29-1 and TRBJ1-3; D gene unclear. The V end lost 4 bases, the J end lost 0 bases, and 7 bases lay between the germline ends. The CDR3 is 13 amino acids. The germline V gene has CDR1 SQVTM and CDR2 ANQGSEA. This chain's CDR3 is CSVGASSGNTIYF. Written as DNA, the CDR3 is TGCAGCGTTGGGGCCAGCTCTGGAAACACCATATATTTT.

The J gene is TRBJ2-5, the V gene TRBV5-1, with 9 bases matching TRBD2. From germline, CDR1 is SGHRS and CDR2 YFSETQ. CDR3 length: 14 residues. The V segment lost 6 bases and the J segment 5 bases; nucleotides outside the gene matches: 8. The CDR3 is CASMWRGGYETQYF. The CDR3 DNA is TGCGCCAGCATGTGGCGGGGGGGCTATGAGACCCAGTACTTC.

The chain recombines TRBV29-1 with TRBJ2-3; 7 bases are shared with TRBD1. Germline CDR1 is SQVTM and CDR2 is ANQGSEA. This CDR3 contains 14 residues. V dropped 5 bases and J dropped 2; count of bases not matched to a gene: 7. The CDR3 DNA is TGCAGCGTTTCAGCACAGGGGACCACAGATACGCAGTATTTT. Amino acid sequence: CSVSAQGTTDTQYF.

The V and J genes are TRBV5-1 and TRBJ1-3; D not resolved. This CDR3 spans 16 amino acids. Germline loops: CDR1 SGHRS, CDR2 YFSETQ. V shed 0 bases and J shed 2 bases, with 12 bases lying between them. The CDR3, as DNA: TGCGCCAGCAGCTTGGAGACCGGAGGGACTGGAAACACCATATATTTT. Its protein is CASSLETGGTGNTIYF. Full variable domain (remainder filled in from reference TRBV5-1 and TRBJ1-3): KAGVTQTPRYLIKTRGQQVTLSCSPISGHRSVSWYQQTPGQGLQFLFEYFSETQRNKGNFPGRFSGRQFSNSRSEMNVSTLELGDSALYLCASSLETGGTGNTIYFGEGSWLTVV.

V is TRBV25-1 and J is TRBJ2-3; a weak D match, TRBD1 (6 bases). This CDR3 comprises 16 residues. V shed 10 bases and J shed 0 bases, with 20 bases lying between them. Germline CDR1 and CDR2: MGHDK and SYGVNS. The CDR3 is CATAPASGHSTDTQYF. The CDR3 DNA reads TGTGCCACCGCCCCAGCCTCGGGACATAGCACAGATACGCAGTATTTT.

The CDR3 nucleotides are TGCGCCAGCAGCTTAGGTCGGGACAGGTGGGGCACAGATACGCAGTATTTT. Translation: CASSLGRDRWGTDTQYF. The chain joins TRBV5-1 to TRBJ2-3, with TRBD1 identical over 8 bases. The CDR3 runs 17 residues. Germline CDR1 reads SGHRS; CDR2 reads YFSETQ. V gave up 2 bases and J gave up 1 base; unmatched junction bases: 9. Filled out from reference TRBV5-1 and TRBJ2-3, the complete variable domain reads KAGVTQTPRYLIKTRGQQVTLSCSPISGHRSVSWYQQTPGQGLQFLFEYFSETQRNKGNFPGRFSGRQFSNSRSEMNVSTLELGDSALYLCASSLGRDRWGTDTQYFGPGTRLTVL.